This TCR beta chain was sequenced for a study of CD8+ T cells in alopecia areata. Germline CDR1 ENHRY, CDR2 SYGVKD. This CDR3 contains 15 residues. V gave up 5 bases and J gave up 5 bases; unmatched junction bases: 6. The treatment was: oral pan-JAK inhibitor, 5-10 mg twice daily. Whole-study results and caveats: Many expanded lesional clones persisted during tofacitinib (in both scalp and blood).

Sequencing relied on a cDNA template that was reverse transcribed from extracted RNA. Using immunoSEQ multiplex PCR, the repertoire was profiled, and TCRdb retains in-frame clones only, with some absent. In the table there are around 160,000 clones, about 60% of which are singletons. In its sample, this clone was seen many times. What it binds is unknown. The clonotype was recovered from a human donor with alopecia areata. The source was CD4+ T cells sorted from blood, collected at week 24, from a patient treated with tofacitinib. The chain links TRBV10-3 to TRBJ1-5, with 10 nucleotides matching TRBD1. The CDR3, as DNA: TGTGCCATCAGTACCAGGACAGGGGGGGATCAGCCCCAGCATTTT. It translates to CAISTRTGGDQPQHF.